This TCR beta chain was retrieved from a study of blood T cell repertoires in COVID-19. As for the study in general: Samples came from the United States, Italy and Spain, spanning acute and convalescent COVID-19. Sample material is recorded as cDNA or gDNA derived from T cells, B-cell-depleted T cells, or PBMCs.

Measured with immunoSEQ multiplex PCR; TCRdb has only the in-frame clones, and not every one. Of some 130,000 clones in the sample, approximately 86% were seen once. Germline CDR1 MNHNS, CDR2 SASEGT. CDR3 size: 14 residues. Deletions cut 2 bases from V and 3 bases from J, with 11 bases between. Recruited during active infection, patients (from Seattle) were subsequently followed longitudinally. This clonotype was obtained from a woman in her seventies with COVID-19, enrolled during active disease. The sample was peripheral blood. This sequence joins TRBV6-1 and TRBJ2-7; D might be TRBD2 (6 bases). The DNA of the CDR3 is TGTGCCAGCAGTGAAATCGGAGGGAACTACGAGCAGTACTTC. Amino acids: CASSEIGGNYEQYF.